Sequencing of this T cell receptor (beta chain) was carried out in a study of CD8 T cells in Susac syndrome. This CDR3 spans 13 amino acids. V was pared by 0 bases and J by 4 bases, with 10 bases between. Germline-derived CDR1 and CDR2 are DFQATT and SNEGSKA (reference sequence). Patients with Susac syndrome showed fulfilment of recently defined diagnostic criteria for definite or probable disease. Random hexamers were used to reverse transcribe the RNA input (about 0.5 to 1 ug). TCRdb called the immunoSEQ multiplex PCR reads again in MiXCR, with one record for every CDR3 protein. The sample lists about 80,000 distinct CDR3 sequences, 90% to 95% occurring once.

This receptor was obtained from a human donor with Susac syndrome. The chain combines TRBV20-1 with TRBJ2-7; no reliable D call. Sequencing was performed on CD8+ T cells from PBMCs. DNA for the CDR3: TGCAGTGCTAGAGAGGAACTACGATACGAGCAGTACTTC. It is translated as CSAREELRYEQYF.